The 13 T cell receptor beta chains listed next were all sequenced from one sample in a study of T cells in Graves' hyperthyroidism and ophthalmopathy. RNA transcripts yielded amplified TCR beta CDR3 regions. Initially, a first-round RT-PCR of the TCR CDR3 employed the HTBI primer set. TCRdb processed the multiplex PCR reads anew with MiXCR; each CDR3 protein has one entry. The profile shows about 560,000 distinct CDR3 sequences, 16% of them singletons. The sequencing sample was made of blood. The source of these receptors is a woman aged 18-29 years with Graves' hyperthyroidism.

In this sample, this clonotype turned up many times. The rearrangement joins TRBV2 to TRBJ2-1; the match to TRBD2 covers 11 bases. Germline V gene data show CDR1 as SNHLY and CDR2 as FYNNEI. The length of the CDR3 is 13 residues. After removal of 8 bases from V and 5 bases from J, the junction contained 2 bases not matched to a gene. The CDR3 nucleotides are TGTGCCAGCTTGGGACTAGCGGACAATGAGCAGTTCTTC. This codes for CASLGLADNEQFF.

In regard to this clonotype: This CDR3 is missing its conserved last phenylalanine or tryptophan, likely due to a read error. The chain joins TRBV2 to TRBJ2-7; D ambiguous. The CDR3 runs to 12 residues. V was trimmed by 7 bases and J by 0 bases, leaving 7 bases between them. CDR1 and CDR2 (germline): SNHLY, FYNNEI. CDR3 DNA sequence: TGTGCCAGCAACAGCGACTCCTACGAGCAGTACCTC. Translating gives CASNSDSYEQYL.

This clonotype was detected ten times or more. The chain is built from TRBV6-1 and TRBJ2-1; D is uncertain. The ends were cut back, 8 bases at V and 0 bases at J, with 5 bases in the middle. CDR1 and CDR2 (germline): MNHNS, SASEGT. This CDR3 is 12 amino acids long. The CDR3 nucleotides are TGTGCCAGCGGTCCCTCCTACAATGAGCAGTTCTTC. Translated: CASGPSYNEQFF.

This clonotype occurred a few times. This chain uses TRBV30 with TRBJ2-7; D is possibly TRBD1 or TRBD2 (5 bases each). Germline V lookup: CDR1 GTSNPN, CDR2 SVGIG (reference sequence). The CDR3 spans 11 residues. Deletions cut 4 bases from V and 6 bases from J, with 10 bases between. CDR3 in DNA: TGTGCCTGGACAGGGAGTGGCGAGCAGTACTTC. It translates to CAWTGSGEQYF.

There are many counts of this clonotype. V is TRBV28 and J is TRBJ2-5, with D perhaps being TRBD1 or TRBD2 (5 bases each). Per the germline V gene, CDR1 is MDHEN and CDR2 is SYDVKM. The CDR3 totals 12 residues. Trimming stripped 6 bases from V and 5 bases from J, with 10 bases between. The CDR3: CASREGYETQYF. The CDR3 region has the DNA TGTGCCAGCAGAGAGGGGTACGAGACCCAGTACTTC. Together with reference TRBV28 and TRBJ2-5, the CDR3 gives the full variable domain: DVKVTQSSRYLVKRTGEKVFLECVQDMDHENMFWYRQDPGLGLRLIYFSYDVKMKEKGDIPEGYSVSREKKERFSLILESASTNQTSMYLCASREGYETQYFGPGTRLLVL.

This clonotype was counted at least ten times. This sequence joins TRBV12-3 or TRBV12-4 and TRBJ1-2, with a tentative D call TRBD1 (5 bases). The V end was cut by 5 bases, the J end by 6 bases, with 19 bases between. There are 15 residues in the CDR3. CDR3 amino acids: CASSAKSFGHNGYTF. In DNA, the CDR3 is TGTGCCAGCAGTGCTAAATCTTTCGGACATAATGGCTACACCTTC.

The V call is TRBV5-1, the J call TRBJ1-5; possible D gene TRBD1, 6 bases. V lost 0 bases and J 5 bases, leaving 21 bases between the germline ends. Germline V gives CDR1 SGHRS, CDR2 YFSETQ. This CDR3 is 18 amino acids long. CDR3 protein: CASSLASKGGAMDQPQHF. CDR3 sequence (DNA): TGCGCCAGCAGCTTGGCAAGCAAGGGGGGGGCCATGGATCAGCCCCAGCATTTT.

The sample holds a few counts of this clonotype. V usage is TRBV12-3 or TRBV12-4 and J usage is TRBJ2-7; D is uncertain. There are 13 residues in the CDR3. V was clipped by 3 bases and J by 3 bases, with 9 bases between them. Written as DNA, the CDR3 is TGTGCCAGCAGTTTCATGACGGGCTACGAGCAGTACTTC. This encodes CASSFMTGYEQYF.

This clonotype was observed a handful of times. The CDR3 spells CASSGTGSSSYNSPLHF. CDR3 nucleotide sequence: TGTGCCAGCAGCGGGACAGGGTCGAGCTCCTATAATTCACCCCTCCACTTT. J is TRBJ1-6 and V is TRBV7-2; 9 nucleotides align to TRBD1. Germline-derived CDR1 and CDR2 are SGHTA and FQGNSA. This CDR3 contains 17 residues. Trimming removed 5 bases from V and 0 bases from J; junction bases left unmatched: 5. Full variable domain (remainder filled in from reference TRBV7-2 and TRBJ1-6): GAGVSQSPSNKVTEKGKDVELRCDPISGHTALYWYRQSLGQGLEFLIYFQGNSAPDKSGLPSDRFSAERTGGSVSTLTIQRTQQEDSAVYLCASSGTGSSSYNSPLHFGNGTRLTVT.

This chain connects TRBV6-1 to TRBJ2-1; 9 positions match TRBD2. Germline V gives CDR1 MNHNS, CDR2 SASEGT. V was clipped by 1 base and J by 7 bases; unmatched bases: 5. CDR3 length: 15 residues. The CDR3 region has the DNA TGTGCCAGCAGTGAAGTTTTGCGGGAGGGTAATGAGCAGTTCTTC. The encoded protein is CASSEVLREGNEQFF.

This clonotype was counted a few times. The chain recombines TRBV7-9 with TRBJ1-1; D may be TRBD1 (5 bases). V was pared by 5 bases and J by 3 bases, with 10 bases between. Germline CDR1 is SEHNR and CDR2 is FQNEAQ (reference sequence). The CDR3 spans 13 residues. The CDR3 region is CASSHGAYTEAFF. DNA for the CDR3: TGTGCCAGCAGCCATGGGGCCTACACTGAAGCTTTCTTT.

This clonotype was detected many times. This sequence joins TRBV28 and TRBJ2-7; 7 nucleotides line up with TRBD1. V dropped 4 bases and J dropped 1; count of bases not matched to a gene: 4. Germline CDR1 MDHEN, CDR2 SYDVKM. The CDR3 extends over 14 amino acids. The CDR3 reads CASSSTGQSYEQYF. The CDR3 region has the DNA TGTGCCAGCAGTTCGACAGGGCAATCCTACGAGCAGTACTTC.

V gene TRBV19 combines with J gene TRBJ2-1; TRBD2 agrees at 11 bases. V gave up 3 bases and J gave up 3 bases; unmatched junction bases: 4. This CDR3 region has 16 residues. Germline V gives CDR1 LNHDA, CDR2 SQIVND (reference sequence). As DNA, the CDR3 is TGTGCCAGTAGTATGTCTGGGACTAGCGGCTACAATGAGCAGTTCTTC. It is translated as CASSMSGTSGYNEQFF.